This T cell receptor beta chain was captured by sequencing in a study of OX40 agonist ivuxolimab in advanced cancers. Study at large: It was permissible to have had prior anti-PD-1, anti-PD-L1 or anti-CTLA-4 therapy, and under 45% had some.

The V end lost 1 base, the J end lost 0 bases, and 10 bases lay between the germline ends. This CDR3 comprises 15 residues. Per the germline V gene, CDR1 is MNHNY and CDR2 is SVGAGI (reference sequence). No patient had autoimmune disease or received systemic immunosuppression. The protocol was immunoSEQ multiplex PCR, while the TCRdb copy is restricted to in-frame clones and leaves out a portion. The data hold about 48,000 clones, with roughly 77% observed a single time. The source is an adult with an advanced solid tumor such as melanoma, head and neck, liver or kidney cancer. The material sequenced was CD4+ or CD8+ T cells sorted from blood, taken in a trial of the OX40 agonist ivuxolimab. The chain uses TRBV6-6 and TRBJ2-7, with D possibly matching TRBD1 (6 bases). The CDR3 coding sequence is TGTGCCAGCAGTTACTTCAGGGGTATCTCCTACGAGCAGTACTTC. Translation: CASSYFRGISYEQYF.